The entry below describes one T cell receptor (beta chain). These data originate in a study of blood T cell repertoires in COVID-19. At the level of the study: COVID-19 samples, acute and convalescent, were from the United States, Italy and Spain. PBMCs, B-cell-depleted T cells, or T cells were the source of the cDNA or gDNA that made up the material.

V lost 6 bases to trimming and J lost 4 bases, with 9 bases between them. Germline V gene sequence: CDR1 MDHEN, CDR2 SYDVKM. This CDR3 region has 12 residues. In the authors' workflow: How many nucleated cells were present was estimated from reference gene primer amplification. TCRdb's copy holds only in-frame clones and misses some; the assay was immunoSEQ multiplex PCR. That table gives V, J and clone size, and the DNA gave D and trimming. The sample holds about 69,000 clones, less than 95% seen once. The origin of this receptor is a woman aged 60-75 years with active COVID-19. Material: peripheral blood. The J gene is TRBJ1-2, the V gene TRBV28; D remains unclear. CDR3 sequence reads: CASSSHPYGYTF. The CDR3 nucleotides are TGTGCCAGCAGCAGTCATCCCTATGGCTACACCTTC.